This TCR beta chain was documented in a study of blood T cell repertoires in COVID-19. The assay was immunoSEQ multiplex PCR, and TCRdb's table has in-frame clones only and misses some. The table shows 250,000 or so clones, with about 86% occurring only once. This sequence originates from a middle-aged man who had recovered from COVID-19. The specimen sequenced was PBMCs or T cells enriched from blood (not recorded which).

The CDR3 sequence: CASSLLASGSGNEQFF. CDR3 sequence (DNA): TGTGCCAGCAGCCTGCTGGCTAGCGGGAGTGGAAATGAGCAGTTCTTC. This sequence joins TRBV7-3 and TRBJ2-1; TRBD2 matches 10 bases. This CDR3 spans 16 amino acids. V was pared by 5 bases and J by 7 bases, with 11 bases of the junction left unmatched. Germline V gene lookup returns CDR1 SGHTA and CDR2 FQGTGA.